This T cell receptor beta chain was sequenced for a study of T cell responses to AZD1222 COVID-19 vaccine (dated by TCRdb to the early 2020s). Regarding the research as a whole: AZD1222 recipients given second doses at about 4 weeks or at about 12 weeks were pooled, since spike-specific TCR depth and breadth were not found to differ between the two schedules. A total of 233 trial participants underwent TCR sequencing, of whom approximately 210 received two doses of AZD1222 and approximately 25 received two doses of the MenACWY control vaccine. Trial participants were enrolled by age into subgroups of 18-55, 56-69 and 70-plus years, and around 150, 28 and 57 TCR-sequenced participants, respectively, were included in these subgroups.

Worth noting for this clone: It lacks a known antigen. No base quality values were provided; no much bigger clone lies one nucleotide off.

The sample's time point label is to be understood as: baseline before first vaccination. Vaccinee samples came from UK trials COV001 and COV002, including a single-blind randomized controlled phase 2/3 trial of AZD1222 (ChAdOx1 nCoV-19) in healthy adults. For TCRbeta chain sequencing, PBMC samples were collected from trial participants at day 0 and at day 28 after the second dose. Points the paper makes about the study in general: Vaccine-associated CD4 TCRs spanned the whole spike protein, with dominant responses in regions 160-218 and 743-854. Conclusions about previously exposed vaccinees are limited, since just five or six AZD1222 recipients were seropositive for SARS-CoV-2 at baseline. Reportedly, almost half of the unique spike-specific TCRs recognized epitopes lying outside the regions that are mutated in the B.1.351 and B.1.1.7 variants. A significant rise in spike-specific TCR breadth and depth was observed after two AZD1222 doses relative to day 0 and relative to MenACWY recipients. Because no day 14 peak-response samples were available, repertoires were characterized only after the peak T cell response. In the small 56-69-year group, the increase in depth fell short of significance, most likely because of low power. Most participants were white British and females outnumbered males, and the authors suggested that clonal diversity may have been underestimated.

The CDR3 regions of human TCRbeta chains were subjected to immunosequencing. In the paper's pipeline: Repertoire TCRs were matched against a reference library of SARS-CoV-2-specific TCRs generated with the MIRA antigen-specificity platform. Breadth was defined as the fraction of unique TCRs that were SARS-CoV-2-associated. Depth was defined as the fraction of total T cells that were SARS-CoV-2-associated. Using the MIRA data, each spike-specific TCR was assigned both to the spike region to which the TCR was reactive and to a CD4 or CD8 class. Log10-transformed breadth and depth values were compared by one-way ANOVA with Sidak's multiple comparisons tests. The immuneACCESS repertoire file appears here via TCRdb, limited to in-frame rearrangements. These files lack a portion of the clones; in checked studies, under half of the deficit traces to unresolved V genes, and the cause of the others is not known. The V and J calls and clone size come from that table; D and trimming were worked out from the DNA. For this sample there are about 120,000 clones; 70% to 90% appear just once. The top ten clonotypes cover 8% to 9.5% of the sample.

V ends up 4 bases short and J 7 bases short, with an unmatched junction base count of 13. CDR1 and CDR2 (SNHLY, FYNNEI) derive from the germline V gene. There are 16 amino acids in the CDR3, from cysteine to phenylalanine inclusive. Only CDR3 DNA is held: 48 bases, read in frame from base 1. The sequencing here drew on peripheral blood, taken on day 0 of AZD1222 vaccination. The chain is encoded by TRBV2 joined to TRBJ2-1, with 7 central nucleotides matching TRBD2. The source of this sequence is an adult in good health. The CDR3 in this case is CASSGAGVGGSNEQFF. The sequenced DNA is TGTGCCAGCAGTGGGGCGGGAGTGGGGGGTAGTAATGAGCAGTTCTTC.